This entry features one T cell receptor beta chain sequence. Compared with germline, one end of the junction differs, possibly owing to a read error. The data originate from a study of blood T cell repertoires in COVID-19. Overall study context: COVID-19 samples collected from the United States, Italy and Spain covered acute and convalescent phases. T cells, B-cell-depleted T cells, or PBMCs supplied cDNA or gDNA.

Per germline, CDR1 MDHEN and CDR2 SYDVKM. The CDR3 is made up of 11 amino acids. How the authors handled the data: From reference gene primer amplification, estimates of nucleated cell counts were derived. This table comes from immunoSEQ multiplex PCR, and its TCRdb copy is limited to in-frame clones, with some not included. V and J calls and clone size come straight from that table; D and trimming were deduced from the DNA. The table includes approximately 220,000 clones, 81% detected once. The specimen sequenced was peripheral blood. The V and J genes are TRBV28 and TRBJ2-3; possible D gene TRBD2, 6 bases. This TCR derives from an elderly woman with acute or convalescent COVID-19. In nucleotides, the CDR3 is TGTGCCAGCATCCACAAATCGAGGACTACTTTT. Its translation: CASIHKSRTTF. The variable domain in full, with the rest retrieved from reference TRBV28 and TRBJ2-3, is DVKVTQSSRYLVKRTGEKVFLECVQDMDHENMFWYRQDPGLGLRLIYFSYDVKMKEKGDIPEGYSVSREKKERFSLILESASTNQTSMYLCASIHKSRTTFGPGTRLTVL.